This T cell receptor (beta chain) derives from a study of cytomegalovirus exposure and HLA in healthy donors (TCRdb year 2017). Concerning the study at large: An earlier analysis of fewer than 750 of the donors reported 276 Gb of sequence data and 117 million unique TCR beta sequences obtained from about 200 million T cells. An early release covering 550 to 700 HLA-typed donors comprised approximately 290 gigabases of sequencing data and around 85 million unique TCR sequences. Among the approximately 430 genotyped donors, 75% to 90% belonged to the genetic ancestry cluster associated with self-reported Caucasian donors. The study aimed to test whether signatures of past pathogen exposure could be identified by cataloging public T cell receptors. The study used immunosequencing to profile the T cell repertoires of some 600 subjects and linked those repertoires to cytomegalovirus serostatus. A separate validation cohort of approximately 120 different subjects was used in addition to the roughly 670-subject first cohort. To predict cytomegalovirus infection status, the study brought together high-throughput TCR immunosequencing, statistical association of individual TCRs with disease status, and machine learning. A later analysis re-analyzed previously published TCR beta repertoires from about 730 donors and added high-resolution HLA genotyping to study TCR occurrence patterns. In the later analysis, no new phenotypic data were used to find candidate immune exposures; instead, reliance was placed on TCR beta sequences and their occurrence across donors. An earlier analysis of around 580 of the donors used high-throughput TCR beta sequencing to judge whether each TCR beta V gene segment behaved as functional or pseudogenic. Donor age, sex, ethnicity and CMV serostatus were compiled together with the repertoire data. Genome-wide SNP genotypes for about 65% of the roughly 670 donors were used in a later genetic analysis, which treated that subset as a discovery cohort. All discovery cohort repertoires had been generated on a single sequencing platform. HLA typing covered class I and class II loci at four-digit resolution. The number of typed donors differed by locus: roughly 629-630 for A, B, C, DRB1 and DQB1; about 520 for DQA1; 600 to 610 for DPA1; and roughly 450 for DPB1. Five DR-DQ haplotypes were treated as single units for association and clustering because of strong linkage in the cohort. Among about 370 genotyped donors of the cohort, an average of around 250,000 unique TCR beta nucleotide sequences was sequenced per donor, of which roughly 17% were non-productive.

Note on this clone: Which antigen it targets is not known. Nothing much larger sits one base from this clone, and base qualities are not available.

In total, around 600 healthy bone marrow donors made up the cohort. At the time of sampling, every cohort member was nominally healthy, though immune exposures that went unrecorded were likely present. The donor tested CMV seropositive and was one of the 289 seropositive cohort members. A peripheral blood sample was collected from each donor, and TCR beta sequencing was performed on peripheral blood mononuclear cells. Genomic DNA was extracted from the blood cell samples with the Qiagen DNeasy Blood Extraction Kit. V lost 1 base and J lost 5 bases, and the count of bases not matched to a germline gene is 6. From the germline V gene, CDR1 is LGHNT and CDR2 is FRNRAP. Including the terminal cysteine and phenylalanine, the CDR3 comprises 16 residues. The retained sequence is limited to the CDR3, 48 bases, with the frame set at the first base. Study-wide conclusions, independent of this receptor: The study listed over 150 TCR beta chains as associated with cytomegalovirus. This cohort had only TCR beta chains sequenced, and the lack of alpha or paired-chain data limited which features could be detected. In vitro tests confirmed that a few of the cytomegalovirus-associated TCR beta chains recognize cytomegalovirus antigens. A further reported finding was that TCR beta sequences accurately predicted the HLA-A and HLA-B alleles for most subjects in the first cohort. The authors suggested that the approach could potentially be generalized to other disease states and immunological phenotypes. A later analysis found that HLA-associated TCR beta chains were more clonally expanded and had lower generation probabilities than equally common non-associated chains. HLA typing was unavailable for some donors at each locus, so association tests used only the typed subset. Compared with the roughly 710-donor mean, donors in an Asian-associated ancestry cluster had fewer N-insertions in productive TCRs, according to a later genetic analysis. In a later genetic analysis, a missense DCLRE1C variant was associated with V-gene and J-gene trimming of TCR beta chains, and the association was replicated in an independent cohort. Presence/absence analyses assumed roughly uniform sequencing depth across donors, an assumption that may not hold. In an earlier analysis of several hundred of the donors, most TCR beta V segments were observed in productive rearrangements about 87% or about 30% of the time, broadly matching IMGT annotations. In a later analysis, the rate of TCR association differed among HLA loci, with DRB1 alleles having the most associated TCRs and HLA-C alleles having the fewest. The classifier was reported to diagnose cytomegalovirus status with high specificity and sensitivity in both the original cohort and the validation cohort. Strong co-occurrence of HLA alleles, especially DR and DQ, made assigning TCR associations to individual alleles difficult. In a later analysis, most CMV-associated TCR beta chains were found to appear HLA-restricted, with HLA associations seemingly driven largely by CMV exposure. CMV serostatus was the only immune exposure information available for the cohort. Most TCR sequences were observed very rarely across donors, whereas some public TCRs were present in many individuals. A group of highly shared sequence variants was considered likely to be a technical artifact of the sequencing pipeline. Several of the top co-occurrence clusters appeared to be linked to parvovirus B19, influenza, CMV and Epstein-Barr virus, according to a later analysis. Linkage disequilibrium might explain the correlated functional status among segregating V segments, but an unknown experimental factor could not be ruled out. Because counts were too low, roughly 17 rarely observed V segments, including chromosome 9 orphons, were left out of the earlier analysis of approximately 580 of the donors. In a later analysis, 15,000 to 20,000 TCR beta sequences were associated with specific HLA alleles at a false discovery rate of 0.05. Some IMGT-functional V segments, including TRBV6-2 and TRBV6-3, could not be told apart with the 87-base-pair reads, so those segments were excluded.

Libraries were built with the immunoSEQ multiplex PCR assay. A mixture of 60 forward primers for TCR Vbeta segments and 13 reverse primers for TCR Jbeta segments was used in the multiplex PCR. The CDR3 region of rearranged TCR beta genes was amplified from genomic DNA by a multiplex PCR assay. The Illumina HiSeq System was used to sequence the amplified TCR beta libraries as 87-base-pair reads. The source study handled its data this way. Across the 500 to 750 repertoires, a later analysis counted tens of millions of unique TCR beta chains, approximately 12 million of which were shared by at least two donors. To remove PCR and sequencing errors, raw reads were error-corrected and collapsed into unique sequences using a nearest-neighbor algorithm that merged closely related sequences. To assign V, D and J gene segments, CDR3 sequences were aligned to IMGT reference sequences. Each retained sequence needed at least a six-nucleotide match to both a V gene segment and a J gene segment. Rearrangements were classified as productive when the CDR3 lacked stop codons and remained in frame with V and J, and all other rearrangements were classified as non-productive. CDR3 was defined according to IMGT convention as the region running from the second conserved V-encoded cysteine to the conserved J-encoded phenylalanine. Sequences without an unambiguous match to a single V gene segment were excluded from the earlier analysis of 450 to 650 of the donors. In an earlier analysis of 587 of the donors, V segments were called functional above 56.7% productive rearrangements and were called segregating when the between-donor standard deviation exceeded 5%. A statistical classification framework was built to diagnose cytomegalovirus status from the catalog of TCR beta chain sequences. In a later analysis, TCR nucleotide sequences were compared against IMGT/GENE-DB human TR gene sequences so that V and J genes could be assigned. In a later analysis, CDR3 sequences and most-parsimonious VDJ recombination scenarios were assigned using the TCRdist pipeline. In a later analysis, every TCR beta chain was defined by the combination of its CDR3 amino acid sequence and its V-gene family, and reads without a unique V-gene family were dropped. To address suspected cross-contamination and a sequencing artifact, a later analysis removed a few hundred highly shared, low-generation-probability nucleotide sequences. For each public chain, a later analysis derived a clonal expansion index from normalized ranks of inferred template counts within each repertoire. Generation probabilities in a later analysis came from a VDJ recombination model fitted to out-of-frame rearrangements, and those results were checked against IGoR. A later analysis scored TCR-TCR, TCR-HLA and TCR-CMV co-occurrence with hypergeometric tests, applying a repertoire-size bias correction to TCR pairs. In a later analysis, false discovery rates were estimated by permuting HLA or CMV assignments 20 times. In a later analysis, co-occurring TCRs were grouped using DBSCAN, with TCRdist sequence similarity added in when clustering inside HLA-allele-positive subsets. For co-occurrence clustering, repertoires with fewer than 30,000 or more than 120,000 public chains were excluded, along with 4 to 6 repertoires with anomalous nucleotide sharing. TCRdb provides this immuneACCESS table in a form limited to in-frame rearrangements. Some clones are lacking; in checked studies, under half of them reflect an unresolved V gene, and why the rest are absent is not known. That table furnishes V, J and clone size, whereas the DNA furnished D and trimming. This sample has roughly 63,000 clones in its table, and more than 60% of those were observed once. The ten largest clones take up around 21% of the sample.

The receptor chain draws on TRBV12-5 and TRBJ2-3; 10 bases in between match TRBD1. The sequence came from a woman in her forties in good health and CMV-seropositive. Material for sequencing was PBMCs. The CDR3 region has the sequence CASGLGDRGLEDTQYF. The nucleotide sequence is given as TGTGCTAGTGGTTTGGGAGACAGGGGGCTGGAAGATACGCAGTATTTT.